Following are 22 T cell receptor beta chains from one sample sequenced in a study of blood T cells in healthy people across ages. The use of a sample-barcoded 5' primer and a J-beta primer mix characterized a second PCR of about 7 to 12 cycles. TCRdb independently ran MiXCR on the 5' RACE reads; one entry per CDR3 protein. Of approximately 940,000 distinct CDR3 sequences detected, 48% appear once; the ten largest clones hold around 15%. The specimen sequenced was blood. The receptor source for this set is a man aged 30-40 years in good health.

The CDR3 DNA is TGTGCCAGCAGCGGCGAAATGCAGCGAGCTAATTCACCCCTCCACTTT. As protein: CASSGEMQRANSPLHF. This chain uses TRBV9 with TRBJ1-6; D ambiguous. The CDR3 spans 16 residues. Trimming shortened V by 3 bases and J by 6 bases, and 16 bases separated the two germline ends. CDR1 and CDR2 from the germline V gene are SGDLS and YYNGEE. Complete variable domain (other parts from reference TRBV9 and TRBJ1-6): DSGVTQTPKHLITATGQRVTLRCSPRSGDLSVYWYQQSLDQGLQFLIQYYNGEERAKGNILERFSAQQFPDLHSELNLSSLELGDSALYFCASSGEMQRANSPLHFGNGTRLTVT.

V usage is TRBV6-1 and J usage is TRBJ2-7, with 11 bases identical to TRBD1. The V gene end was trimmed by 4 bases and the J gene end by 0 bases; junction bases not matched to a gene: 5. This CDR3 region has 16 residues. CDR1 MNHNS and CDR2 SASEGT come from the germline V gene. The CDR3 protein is CASSADRGPSSYEQYF. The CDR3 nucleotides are TGTGCCAGCAGTGCGGACAGGGGGCCTAGCTCCTACGAGCAGTACTTC.

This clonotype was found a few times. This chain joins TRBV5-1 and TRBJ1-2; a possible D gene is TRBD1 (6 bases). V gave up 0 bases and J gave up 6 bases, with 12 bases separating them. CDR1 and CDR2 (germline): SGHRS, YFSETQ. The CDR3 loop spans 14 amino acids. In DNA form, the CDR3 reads TGCGCCAGCAGCTTGGCCAGGGGTTTGGATGGCTACACCTTC. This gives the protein CASSLARGLDGYTF.

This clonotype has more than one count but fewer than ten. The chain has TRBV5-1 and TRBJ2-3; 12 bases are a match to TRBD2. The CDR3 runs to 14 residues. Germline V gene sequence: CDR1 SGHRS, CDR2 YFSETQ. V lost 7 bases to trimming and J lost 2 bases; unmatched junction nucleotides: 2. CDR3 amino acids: CASLAGGHTDTQYF. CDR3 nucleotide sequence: TGCGCCAGCCTAGCGGGGGGGCACACAGATACGCAGTATTTT.

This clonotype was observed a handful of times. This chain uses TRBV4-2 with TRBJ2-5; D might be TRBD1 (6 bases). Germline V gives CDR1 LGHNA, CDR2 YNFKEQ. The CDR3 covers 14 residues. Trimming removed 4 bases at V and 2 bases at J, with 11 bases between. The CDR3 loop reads CASSRLDRQETQYF. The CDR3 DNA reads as TGTGCCAGCAGCCGACTGGACAGACAAGAGACCCAGTACTTC.

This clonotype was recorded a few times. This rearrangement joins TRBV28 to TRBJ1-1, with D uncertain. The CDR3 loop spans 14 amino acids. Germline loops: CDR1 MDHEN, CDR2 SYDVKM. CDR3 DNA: TGTGTCACCATTCCAAGCAGCATGAACACTGAAGCTTTCTTT. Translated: CVTIPSSMNTEAFF.

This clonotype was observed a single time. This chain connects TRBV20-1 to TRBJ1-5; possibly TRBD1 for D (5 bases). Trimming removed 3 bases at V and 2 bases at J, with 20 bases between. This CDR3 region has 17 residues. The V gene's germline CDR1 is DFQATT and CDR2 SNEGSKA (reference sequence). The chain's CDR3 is CSASGGEGAWGNQPQHF. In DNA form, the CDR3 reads TGCAGTGCTAGTGGAGGGGAAGGGGCTTGGGGCAATCAGCCCCAGCATTTT.

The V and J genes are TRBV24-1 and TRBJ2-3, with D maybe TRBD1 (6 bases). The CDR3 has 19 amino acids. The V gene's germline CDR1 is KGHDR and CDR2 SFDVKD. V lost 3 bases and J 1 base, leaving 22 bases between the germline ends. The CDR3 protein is CATSDMGQNQHGGTDTQYF. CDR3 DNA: TGTGCCACCAGTGATATGGGACAAAACCAACACGGAGGCACAGATACGCAGTATTTT.

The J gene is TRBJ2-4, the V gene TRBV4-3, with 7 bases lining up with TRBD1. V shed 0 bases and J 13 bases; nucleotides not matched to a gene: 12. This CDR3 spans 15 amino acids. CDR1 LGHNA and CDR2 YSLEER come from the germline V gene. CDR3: CASSQDEDRQSRQYF. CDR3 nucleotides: TGCGCCAGCAGCCAAGATGAGGACAGGCAGTCACGGCAGTACTTC.

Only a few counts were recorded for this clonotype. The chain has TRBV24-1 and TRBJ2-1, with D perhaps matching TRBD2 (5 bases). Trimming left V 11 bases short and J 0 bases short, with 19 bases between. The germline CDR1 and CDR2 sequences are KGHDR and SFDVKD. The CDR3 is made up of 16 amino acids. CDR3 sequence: CAIPPPTGVSYNEQFF. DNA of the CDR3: TGTGCCATTCCACCACCTACCGGGGTCTCCTACAATGAGCAGTTCTTC.

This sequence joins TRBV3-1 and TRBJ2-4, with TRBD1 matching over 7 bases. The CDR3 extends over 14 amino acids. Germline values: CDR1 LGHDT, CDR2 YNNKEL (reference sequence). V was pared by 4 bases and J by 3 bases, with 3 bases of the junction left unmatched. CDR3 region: CASSRDSSKNIQYF. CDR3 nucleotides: TGTGCCAGCAGCCGGGACAGCAGCAAAAACATTCAGTACTTC.

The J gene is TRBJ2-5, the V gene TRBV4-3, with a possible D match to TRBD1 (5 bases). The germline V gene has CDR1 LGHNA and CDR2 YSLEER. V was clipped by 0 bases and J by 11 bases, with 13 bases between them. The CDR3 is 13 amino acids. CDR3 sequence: CASSQDTTAKQYF. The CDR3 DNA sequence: TGCGCCAGCAGCCAAGATACGACAGCTAAGCAGTACTTC.

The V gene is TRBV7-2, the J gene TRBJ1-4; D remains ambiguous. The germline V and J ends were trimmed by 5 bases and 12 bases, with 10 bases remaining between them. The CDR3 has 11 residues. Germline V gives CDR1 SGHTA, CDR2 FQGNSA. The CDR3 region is CASSRRGELFF. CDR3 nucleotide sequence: TGTGCCAGCAGCCGCCGGGGAGAACTGTTTTTT.

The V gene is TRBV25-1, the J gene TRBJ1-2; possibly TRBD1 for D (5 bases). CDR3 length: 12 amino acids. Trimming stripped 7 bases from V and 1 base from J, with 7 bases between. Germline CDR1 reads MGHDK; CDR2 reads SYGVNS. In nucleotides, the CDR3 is TGTGCCAGCAAAAGGGGTAACTATGGCTACACCTTC. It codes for CASKRGNYGYTF.

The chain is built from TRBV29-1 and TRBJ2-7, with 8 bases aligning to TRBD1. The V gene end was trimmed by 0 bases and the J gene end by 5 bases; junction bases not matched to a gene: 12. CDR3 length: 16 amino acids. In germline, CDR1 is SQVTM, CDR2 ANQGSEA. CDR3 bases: TGCAGCGTTGAAGATCCCCGTGGACAGGGTAGGAACGAGCAGTACTTC. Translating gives CSVEDPRGQGRNEQYF.

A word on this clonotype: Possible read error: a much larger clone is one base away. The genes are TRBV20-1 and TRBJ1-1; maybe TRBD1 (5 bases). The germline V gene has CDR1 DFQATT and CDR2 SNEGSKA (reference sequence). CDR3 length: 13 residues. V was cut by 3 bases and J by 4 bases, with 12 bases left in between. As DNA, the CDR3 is TGCAGTGCTAGCGGGGGTCGGCGCACTGAAGCTTTCTTT. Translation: CSASGGRRTEAFF.

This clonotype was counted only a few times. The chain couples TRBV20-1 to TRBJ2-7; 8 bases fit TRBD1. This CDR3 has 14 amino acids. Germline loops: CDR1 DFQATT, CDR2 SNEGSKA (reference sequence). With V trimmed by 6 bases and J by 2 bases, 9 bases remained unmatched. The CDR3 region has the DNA TGCAGTGCGCGTGACCCCAGGGGGCCCTACGAGCAGTACTTC. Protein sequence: CSARDPRGPYEQYF.

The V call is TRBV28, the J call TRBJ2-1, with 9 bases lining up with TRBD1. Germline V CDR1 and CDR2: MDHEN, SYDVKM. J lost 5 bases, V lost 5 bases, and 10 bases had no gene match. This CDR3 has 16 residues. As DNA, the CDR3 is TGTGCCAGCAGTCACACCGGGACAGGGCGACACAATGAGCAGTTCTTC. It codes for CASSHTGTGRHNEQFF.

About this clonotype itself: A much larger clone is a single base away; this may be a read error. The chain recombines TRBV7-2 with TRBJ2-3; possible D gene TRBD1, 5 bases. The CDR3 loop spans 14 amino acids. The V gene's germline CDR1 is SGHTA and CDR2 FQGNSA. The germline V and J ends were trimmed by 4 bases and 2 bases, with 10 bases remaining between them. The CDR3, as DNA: TGTGCCAGCAGCTCCCGGACACTCACAGATACGCAGTATTTT. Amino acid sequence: CASSSRTLTDTQYF.

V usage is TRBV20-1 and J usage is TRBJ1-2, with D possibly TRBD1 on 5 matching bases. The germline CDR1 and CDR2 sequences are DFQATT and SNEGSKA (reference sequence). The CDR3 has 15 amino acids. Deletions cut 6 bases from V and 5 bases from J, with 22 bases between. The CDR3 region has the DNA TGCAGTGCCATACCTCCGGGGGACCAGGGATATGGCTACACCTTC. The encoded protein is CSAIPPGDQGYGYTF.

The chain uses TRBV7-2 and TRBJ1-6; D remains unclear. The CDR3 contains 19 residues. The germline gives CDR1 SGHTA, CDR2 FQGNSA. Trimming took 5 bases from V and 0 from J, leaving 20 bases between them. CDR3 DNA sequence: TGTGCCAGCAGCCCCTCCCCCCACACGGGGAGCTCCTATAATTCACCCCTCCACTTT. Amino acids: CASSPSPHTGSSYNSPLHF.

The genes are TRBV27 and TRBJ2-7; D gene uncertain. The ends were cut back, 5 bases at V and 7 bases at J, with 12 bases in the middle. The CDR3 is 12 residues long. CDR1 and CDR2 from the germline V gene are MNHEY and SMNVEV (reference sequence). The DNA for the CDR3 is TGTGCCAGCAGTCTAACCCCGCGGGAGCAGTACTTC. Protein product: CASSLTPREQYF.